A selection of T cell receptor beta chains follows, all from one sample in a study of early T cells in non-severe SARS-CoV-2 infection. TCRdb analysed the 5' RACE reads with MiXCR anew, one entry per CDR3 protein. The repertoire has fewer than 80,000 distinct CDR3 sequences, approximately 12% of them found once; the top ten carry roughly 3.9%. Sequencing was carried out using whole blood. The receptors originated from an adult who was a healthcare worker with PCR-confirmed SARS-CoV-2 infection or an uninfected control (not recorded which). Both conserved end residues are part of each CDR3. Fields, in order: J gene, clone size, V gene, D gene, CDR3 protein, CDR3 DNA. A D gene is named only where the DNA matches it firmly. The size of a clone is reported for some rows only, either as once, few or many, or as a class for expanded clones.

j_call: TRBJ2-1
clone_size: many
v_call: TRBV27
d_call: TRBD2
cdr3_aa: CASSLGPRASGFNEQFF
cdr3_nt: TGTGCCAGCAGTTTAGGGCCCCGGGCTAGCGGTTTCAATGAGCAGTTCTTC

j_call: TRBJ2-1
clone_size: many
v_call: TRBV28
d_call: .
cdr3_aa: CASISGEGRSYNEQFF
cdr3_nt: TGTGCCAGCATTTCGGGAGAGGGCCGCTCCTACAATGAGCAGTTCTTC

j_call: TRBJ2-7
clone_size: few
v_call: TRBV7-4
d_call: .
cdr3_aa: CASSDDSSSYEQYF
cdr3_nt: TGTGCCAGCAGCGACGACAGCAGCTCCTACGAGCAGTACTTC

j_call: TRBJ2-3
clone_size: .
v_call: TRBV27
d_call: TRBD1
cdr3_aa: CASIPPDRVGDTQYF
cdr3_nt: TGTGCCAGCATCCCGCCGGACAGGGTTGGAGATACGCAGTATTTT

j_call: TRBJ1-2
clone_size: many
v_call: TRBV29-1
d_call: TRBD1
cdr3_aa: CSVAGTGVFGYTF
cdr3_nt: TGCAGCGTAGCCGGGACAGGGGTCTTCGGCTACACCTTC

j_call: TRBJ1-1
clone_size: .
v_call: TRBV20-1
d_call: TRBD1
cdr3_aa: CSAYNRDRGVMNTEAFF
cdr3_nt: TGCAGTGCTTATAACCGGGACAGGGGCGTCATGAACACTGAAGCTTTCTTT

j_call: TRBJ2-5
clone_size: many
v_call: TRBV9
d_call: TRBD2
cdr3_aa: CASSVGASGSQETQYF
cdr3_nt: TGTGCCAGCAGCGTAGGGGCTAGCGGGTCCCAAGAGACCCAGTACTTC

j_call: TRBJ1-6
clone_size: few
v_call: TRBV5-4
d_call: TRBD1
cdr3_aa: CASSQGASNSPLHF
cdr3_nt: TGTGCCAGCAGCCAGGGGGCTAGCAATTCACCCCTCCACTTT

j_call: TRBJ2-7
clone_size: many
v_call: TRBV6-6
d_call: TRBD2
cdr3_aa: CASKGLAGVDEQYF
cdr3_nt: TGTGCCAGCAAGGGACTAGCGGGAGTGGACGAGCAGTACTTC

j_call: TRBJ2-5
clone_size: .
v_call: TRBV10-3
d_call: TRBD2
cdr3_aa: CAISPGGSQETQYF
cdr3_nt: TGTGCCATCAGCCCCGGGGGGTCCCAAGAGACCCAGTACTTC

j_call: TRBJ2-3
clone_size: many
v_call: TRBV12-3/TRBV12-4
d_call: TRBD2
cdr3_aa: CASSLPGLDRTDTQYF
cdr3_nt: TGTGCCAGCAGCCTTCCGGGACTAGACCGCACAGATACGCAGTATTTT

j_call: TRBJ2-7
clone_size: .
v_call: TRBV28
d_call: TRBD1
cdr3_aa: CASSLRGLEQYF
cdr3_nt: TGTGCCAGCAGTTTAAGGGGGCTCGAGCAGTACTTC

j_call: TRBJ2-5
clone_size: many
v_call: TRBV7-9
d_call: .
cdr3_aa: CASSLVGGETQYF
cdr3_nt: TGTGCCAGCAGCTTAGTTGGGGGAGAGACCCAGTACTTC

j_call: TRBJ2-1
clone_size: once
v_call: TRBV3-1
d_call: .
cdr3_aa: CASSPTGRRNEQFF
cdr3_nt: TGTGCCAGCAGCCCCACCGGGAGAAGGAATGAGCAGTTCTTC

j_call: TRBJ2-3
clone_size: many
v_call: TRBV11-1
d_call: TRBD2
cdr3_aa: CASSLWTSGDLKEDTQYF
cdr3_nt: TGTGCCAGCAGCTTATGGACTAGCGGTGATCTAAAGGAAGATACGCAGTATTTT

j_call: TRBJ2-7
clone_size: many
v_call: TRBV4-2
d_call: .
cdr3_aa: CASSQWTLALNYEQYF
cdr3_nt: TGTGCCAGCAGCCAATGGACGCTAGCGCTAAACTACGAGCAGTACTTC

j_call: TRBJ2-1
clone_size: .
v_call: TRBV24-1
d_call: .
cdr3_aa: CATRDSYNEQFF
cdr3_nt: TGTGCCACCAGGGACTCCTACAATGAGCAGTTCTTC

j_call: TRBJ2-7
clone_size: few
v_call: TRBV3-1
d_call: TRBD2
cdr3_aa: CASSQGLAGGPYEQYF
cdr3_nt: TGTGCCAGCAGCCAGGGACTAGCGGGAGGGCCCTACGAGCAGTACTTC

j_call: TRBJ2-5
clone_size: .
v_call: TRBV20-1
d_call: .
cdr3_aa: CSASDGPQETQYF
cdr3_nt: TGCAGTGCTAGTGACGGACCGCAAGAGACCCAGTACTTC

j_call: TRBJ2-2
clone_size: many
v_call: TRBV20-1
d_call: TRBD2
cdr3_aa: CSARGLAGGSYTGELFF
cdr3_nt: TGCAGTGCTAGAGGACTAGCGGGAGGGTCCTACACCGGGGAGCTGTTTTTT

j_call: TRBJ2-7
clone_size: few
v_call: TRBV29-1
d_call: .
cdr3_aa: CSVDGVGDVEQYF
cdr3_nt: TGCAGCGTTGACGGTGTTGGGGACGTCGAGCAGTACTTC

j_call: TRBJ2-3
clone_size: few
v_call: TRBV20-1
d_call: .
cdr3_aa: CSAQARGTSTDTQYF
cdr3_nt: TGCAGTGCACAGGCCCGGGGGACTAGCACAGATACGCAGTATTTT

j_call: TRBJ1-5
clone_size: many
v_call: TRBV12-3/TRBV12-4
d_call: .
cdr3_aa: CATARGNQPQHF
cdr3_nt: TGTGCCACTGCGCGGGGGAATCAGCCCCAGCATTTT

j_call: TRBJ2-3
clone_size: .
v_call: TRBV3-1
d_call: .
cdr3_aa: CASSPTGRGTDTQYF
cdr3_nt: TGTGCCAGCAGCCCAACGGGCAGGGGCACAGATACGCAGTATTTT

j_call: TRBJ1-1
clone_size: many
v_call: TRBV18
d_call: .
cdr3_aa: CASSPRPTGMNTEAFF
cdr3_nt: TGTGCCAGCTCACCACGCCCAACTGGGATGAACACTGAAGCTTTCTTT

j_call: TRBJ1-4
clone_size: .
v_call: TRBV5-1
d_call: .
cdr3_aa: CASSLGVTGNEKLFF
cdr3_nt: TGCGCCAGCAGCTTGGGAGTGACAGGAAACGAAAAACTGTTTTTT

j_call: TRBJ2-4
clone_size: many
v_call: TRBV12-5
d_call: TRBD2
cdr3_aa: CARTPTREGKNIQYF
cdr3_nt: TGTGCTAGGACTCCGACACGGGAGGGGAAAAACATTCAGTACTTC

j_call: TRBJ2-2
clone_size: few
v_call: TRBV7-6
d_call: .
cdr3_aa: CASSVGYPPGELFF
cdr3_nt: TGTGCCAGCAGCGTGGGTTATCCCCCCGGGGAGCTGTTTTTT

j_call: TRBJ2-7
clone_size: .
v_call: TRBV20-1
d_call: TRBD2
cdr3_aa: CSARDGGTSGYEQYF
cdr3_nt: TGCAGTGCTAGAGATGGGGGGACTAGCGGCTACGAGCAGTACTTC

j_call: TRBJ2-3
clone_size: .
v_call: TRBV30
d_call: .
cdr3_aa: CAFALSGSTDTQYF
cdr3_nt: TGTGCCTTTGCTCTGAGCGGTAGCACAGATACGCAGTATTTT

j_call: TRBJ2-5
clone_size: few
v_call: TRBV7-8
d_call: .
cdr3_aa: CASSLALARTQYF
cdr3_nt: TGTGCCAGCAGCTTAGCGCTAGCCCGGACCCAGTACTTC

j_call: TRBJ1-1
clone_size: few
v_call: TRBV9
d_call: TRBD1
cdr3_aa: CASSSSTGRYTEAFF
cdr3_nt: TGTGCCAGCAGCTCGTCGACAGGGAGGTACACTGAAGCTTTCTTT

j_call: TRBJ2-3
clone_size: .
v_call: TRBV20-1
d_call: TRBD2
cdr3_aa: CSARDVRTGGGTDTQYF
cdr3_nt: TGCAGTGCTAGAGATGTCCGAACGGGAGGTGGCACAGATACGCAGTATTTT

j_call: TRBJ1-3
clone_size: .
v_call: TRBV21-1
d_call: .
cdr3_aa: CASSKEAAENTIYF
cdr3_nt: TGTGCCAGCAGCAAAGAGGCGGCTGAAAACACCATATATTTT

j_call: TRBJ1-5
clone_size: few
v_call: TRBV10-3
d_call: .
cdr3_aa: CAISGSPVQPQHF
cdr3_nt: TGTGCCATCAGTGGATCTCCGGTGCAGCCCCAGCATTTT

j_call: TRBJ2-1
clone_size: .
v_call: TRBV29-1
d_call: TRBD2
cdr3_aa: CSVASGDEQFF
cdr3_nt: TGCAGCGTTGCTAGCGGGGATGAGCAGTTCTTC